These 21 T cell receptor beta chains share one sample of origin, sequenced in a study of T cell responses to AZD1222 COVID-19 vaccine. This table comes from immunoSEQ multiplex PCR, and its TCRdb copy is limited to in-frame clones, with some not included. The sample includes 150,000 to 200,000 clones, more than 85% of them seen just once. The sample here was peripheral blood, taken on day 0 of AZD1222 vaccination. These receptors were obtained from an adult in good health.

Here the CDR3 DNA reads TGTGCCAGCAGCACCCCTTCGGGGAACACTGAAGCTTTCTTT. It is translated as CASSTPSGNTEAFF. The V and J genes are TRBV21-1 and TRBJ1-1. TRBV21-1 is termed a pseudogene. CDR3 size: 14 residues.

The CDR3 here is CASSLGPTGVTADTQYF. For the CDR3, the DNA is TGCGCCAGCAGCTTGGGCCCTACAGGGGTTACGGCAGATACGCAGTATTTT. The chain has TRBV5-1 and TRBJ2-3; 7 bases agree with TRBD1. V trimming: 0 bases; J trimming: 4 bases; junction bases outside the gene matches: 11. The germline V gene has CDR1 SGHRS and CDR2 YFSETQ. The CDR3 totals 17 residues.

The V and J genes are TRBV5-4 and TRBJ2-7; D is uncertain. This CDR3 is 15 amino acids long. Germline loops: CDR1 SGHNT, CDR2 YYREEE (reference sequence). V shed 3 bases and J shed 0 bases, with 13 bases lying between them. The CDR3 loop is CASSSGLLGSYEQYF. The CDR3 bases are TGTGCCAGCAGCTCCGGTCTCCTCGGCTCCTACGAGCAGTACTTC.

This chain joins TRBV2 and TRBJ2-1; 12 bases align to TRBD2. Per germline, CDR1 SNHLY and CDR2 FYNNEI. The CDR3 loop spans 13 amino acids. V shed 9 bases and J 9 bases; nucleotides not matched to a gene: 6. The CDR3, as DNA: TGTGCCAGGCGGACTAGCGGGAAACCTGAGCAGTTCTTC. Protein sequence: CARRTSGKPEQFF.

The rearrangement joins TRBV3-1 (or the pseudogene TRBV3-2) to TRBJ1-5; no clear D gene. Looked up from germline, CDR1 is LGHDT and CDR2 is YNNKEL (reference sequence). The CDR3 has 15 residues. The V and J ends lost 0 bases and 4 bases respectively, with 10 bases between them. CDR3 nucleotide sequence: TGTGCCAGCAGCCAAGATCTCAGTGAGAATCAGCCCCAGCATTTT. It translates to CASSQDLSENQPQHF.

This sequence joins TRBV5-1 and TRBJ1-3; D gene uncertain. Trimming shortened V by 4 bases and J by 0 bases, and 11 bases separated the two germline ends. This CDR3 has 15 residues. Germline loops: CDR1 SGHRS, CDR2 YFSETQ. The CDR3 nucleotides are TGCGCCAGCAGCCCCGCGGGGAGCTCTGGAAACACCATATATTTT. Translation gives CASSPAGSSGNTIYF.

The chain couples TRBV10-3 to TRBJ1-1; no clear D. Per germline, CDR1 ENHRY and CDR2 SYGVKD. The CDR3 covers 13 residues. V lost 6 bases and J 0 bases, leaving 8 bases between the germline ends. CDR3 coding DNA: TGTGCCATCAGATCACAGATGAACACTGAAGCTTTCTTT. It specifies CAIRSQMNTEAFF.

The V and J genes are TRBV28 and TRBJ2-3; D is perhaps TRBD2 (5 bases). V dropped 4 bases and J dropped 0 bases, with 14 bases sitting between them. CDR1 is MDHEN, CDR2 SYDVKM, per germline. The CDR3 covers 16 residues. CDR3 in DNA: TGTGCCAGCAGTTCCGGGATTTCCTATAGCACAGATACGCAGTATTTT. It encodes CASSSGISYSTDTQYF.

The chain employs TRBV3-1 (or the pseudogene TRBV3-2) and TRBJ2-1; the D gene is possibly TRBD2 (6 bases). Germline values: CDR1 LGHDT, CDR2 YNNKEL (reference sequence). V gave up 9 bases and J gave up 4 bases, with 13 bases separating them. The CDR3 covers 13 residues. CDR3 sequence reads: CASCSGLYNEQFF. The CDR3 DNA sequence: TGTGCCAGTTGTAGCGGCCTATACAATGAGCAGTTCTTC.

The chain has TRBV28 and TRBJ2-7, with D hard to call. This CDR3 is 15 amino acids long. Per the germline V gene, CDR1 is MDHEN and CDR2 is SYDVKM. V lost 7 bases and J 6 bases, leaving 22 bases between the germline ends. CDR3 loop: CASNRPGVVLTEQYF. Written as DNA, the CDR3 is TGTGCCAGCAACCGACCTGGGGTCGTGTTAACCGAGCAGTACTTC.

This clone came up once. This chain links TRBV19 with TRBJ1-2; D is unresolved. Trimming removed 7 bases from V and 4 bases from J, with 19 bases in between. CDR1 LNHDA and CDR2 SQIVND come from the germline V gene (reference sequence). The CDR3 length is 15 residues. In nucleotides, the CDR3 is TGTGCCAGTACCCACCTCGCAGCTACAGCCTATGGCTACACCTTC. Its translation: CASTHLAATAYGYTF.

This clone was observed a few times. The same CDR3 arises from other DNA sequences in this sample as well. The chain has TRBV5-5 and TRBJ1-5; no clear D gene. Germline CDR1 reads SGHKS; CDR2 reads YYEKEE (reference sequence). Trimming pared 0 bases from V and 4 bases from J, leaving 8 bases between. The CDR3 length is 14 residues. In nucleotides, the CDR3 is TGTGCCAGCAGCTTGGCGGTGGGGAATCAGCCCCAGCATTTT. Amino acid sequence: CASSLAVGNQPQHF.

This chain links TRBV10-3 with TRBJ1-6, with a possible D match to TRBD1 (6 bases). The CDR3 covers 17 residues. Germline CDR1 ENHRY, CDR2 SYGVKD. V was pared by 4 bases and J by 7 bases, with 20 bases between. The CDR3 bases are TGTGCCATCAGTGCCCAGGTTGGGGGGGCGCAAAATTCACCCCTCCACTTT. This gives the protein CAISAQVGGAQNSPLHF.

This chain joins TRBV28 and TRBJ2-5, with D possibly called TRBD1 or TRBD2 (5 bases each). The V end was cut by 8 bases, the J end by 2 bases, with 15 bases between. Germline CDR1 and CDR2: MDHEN and SYDVKM. This CDR3 region has 14 residues. CDR3 DNA sequence: TGTGCCAGCGGAGACGGGACGGTACAAGAGACCCAGTACTTC. As protein: CASGDGTVQETQYF.

The chain couples TRBV13 to TRBJ1-1; 7 nucleotides match TRBD1. In germline, CDR1 is PRHDT, CDR2 FYEKMQ (reference sequence). The CDR3 sequence is 14 residues long. V was pared by 3 bases and J by 3 bases, with 4 bases of the junction left unmatched. The CDR3 nucleotides are TGTGCCAGCAGCTTGGGACAGCCACACACTGAAGCTTTCTTT. Encoded protein: CASSLGQPHTEAFF.

The J gene is TRBJ2-2, the V gene TRBV4-3; D not resolved. Trimming removed 7 bases from V and 5 bases from J, with 11 bases in between. Germline values: CDR1 LGHNA, CDR2 YSLEER. The CDR3 covers 13 residues. The CDR3, as DNA: TGCGCCAGCAACGACTTGCAAACCGGGGAGCTGTTTTTT. Translation: CASNDLQTGELFF.

The chain carries TRBV5-1 and TRBJ1-4, with TRBD1 as a possible D gene (6 bases). The CDR3 loop spans 15 amino acids. Trimming stripped 0 bases from V and 7 bases from J, with 13 bases between. Germline assignment: CDR1 SGHRS and CDR2 YFSETQ. The CDR3 sequence is CASSLVGGESEKLFF. The CDR3 DNA reads TGCGCCAGCAGCTTGGTAGGGGGAGAGAGTGAAAAACTGTTTTTT. Full variable domain (rest looked up from reference TRBV5-1 and TRBJ1-4): KAGVTQTPRYLIKTRGQQVTLSCSPISGHRSVSWYQQTPGQGLQFLFEYFSETQRNKGNFPGRFSGRQFSNSRSEMNVSTLELGDSALYLCASSLVGGESEKLFFGSGTQLSVL.

The gene calls are TRBV28 and TRBJ2-7; 9 bases are a match to TRBD1. Trimming at V came to 10 bases and at J to 4 bases, leaving 8 bases not matched to a gene. This CDR3 comprises 13 residues. CDR1 and CDR2 from the germline V gene are MDHEN and SYDVKM. The CDR3 DNA sequence: TGTGCCATTGAACCGGGACAGGGATACGAGCAGTACTTC. Amino acids: CAIEPGQGYEQYF.

The chain uses TRBV18 and TRBJ2-5; 7 bases are shared with TRBD2. The CDR3 runs to 14 residues. V gave up 3 bases and J gave up 6 bases; unmatched junction bases: 7. Per the germline V gene, CDR1 is KGHSH and CDR2 is LQKENI. DNA for the CDR3: TGTGCCAGCTCACCCGACGGGGGGATTAAGACCCAGTACTTC. Its protein is CASSPDGGIKTQYF.

The V call is TRBV6-5, the J call TRBJ1-1; D possibly corresponds to TRBD1 (5 bases). V lost 5 bases to trimming and J lost 6 bases, with 13 bases between them. This CDR3 has 13 residues. Germline CDR1 MNHEY, CDR2 SVGAGI. This CDR3 is CASSLAGTAEAFF. In nucleotides, the CDR3 is TGTGCCAGCAGTCTCGCCGGGACTGCTGAAGCTTTCTTT.

CDR3 protein: CASSYGGLIDTQYF. The CDR3 DNA reads as TGTGCCAGCAGTTACGGGGGGCTCATAGATACGCAGTATTTT. The chain carries TRBV6-5 and TRBJ2-3, with D perhaps given as TRBD1 or TRBD2 (6 bases each). Germline CDR1 is MNHEY and CDR2 is SVGAGI. V dropped 2 bases and J dropped 5 bases, with 11 bases sitting between them. This CDR3 is built from 14 residues.